This T cell receptor beta chain was observed in a study of monozygotic twins with inflammatory bowel disease. A word on this clonotype: The antigen remains undetermined.

CDR1 and CDR2 (germline): SGHTA, FQGNSA. This CDR3 has 14 amino acids. Broader study findings: Diversity of TCRbeta measured by inverse Simpson was lower in IBD patients than in healthy co-twins.

UMIs bearing a 6-nucleotide sample barcode were added through template switching. TCRdb reprocessed the 5' RACE reads, with one entry per CDR3 protein and no DNA. The sample's table shows some 400,000 distinct CDR3 sequences. With no T cell sorting beforehand, total RNA was isolated from whole blood. Material: blood. This TCR was sampled from a human donor with ulcerative colitis or Crohn's disease, or a healthy co-twin of an affected twin (not recorded which). The V and J genes are TRBV7-2 and TRBJ2-1; TCRdb calls TRBD1, which cannot be checked without DNA. CDR3 loop: CASSLGGGPDEQFF.